This T cell receptor (beta chain) originates from a study of blood T cell repertoires in COVID-19. Study-wide context: The United States, Italy and Spain were the sources of the acute and convalescent COVID-19 samples.

The CDR3 sequence is 15 residues long. Germline CDR1 is LNHDA and CDR2 is SQIVND (reference sequence). With V trimmed by 3 bases and J by 5 bases, 7 bases remained unmatched. Original analysis: Reference gene primer amplification gave nucleated cell count estimates. Assay: immunoSEQ multiplex PCR; the TCRdb copy retains only in-frame clones and omits some. The V and J calls and clone size are taken from that table; D and trimming were inferred from the DNA. The sample holds around 250,000 clones, about 80% seen once. The TCR comes from a middle-aged man with active or convalescent COVID-19. The rearrangement joins TRBV19 to TRBJ1-5; TRBD1 aligns across 7 bases. Sequencing was performed on peripheral blood. This chain's CDR3 is CASSIQTGIDQPQHF. The CDR3 DNA reads as TGTGCCAGTAGTATCCAGACAGGGATTGATCAGCCCCAGCATTTT.